These 14 T cell receptor beta chains originate from one sample sequenced in a study of metastatic and nonmetastatic thyroid tumors. Among the patients, none had received any treatment before thyroid surgery. TCRdb reprocessed the PCR reads using MiXCR. Of about 70,000 clones detected, roughly 18% appear once; the ten largest clones hold roughly 13%. Sequencing was performed on blood. Receptors originate from a female donor with papillary thyroid cancer or a benign thyroid nodule (not recorded which). Some clones in this sample may be carry-over from other donors' samples.

The genes are TRBV5-6 and TRBJ2-7; 8 bases line up with TRBD1. The CDR3 contains 13 residues. The junction had 6 bases not matched to a gene; V was cut back by 3 bases and J by 7 bases. Germline V CDR1 and CDR2: SGHDT, YYEEEE. The CDR3 DNA sequence: TGTGCCAGCAGCTCAGGCAGGGGGCTTGAGCAGTACTTC. Protein: CASSSGRGLEQYF.

In this sample, this clone turned up many times. V usage is TRBV3-1 and J usage is TRBJ2-1, with no clear D. This CDR3 region has 16 residues. CDR1 is LGHDT, CDR2 YNNKEL, per germline (reference sequence). Trimming removed 1 base from V and 0 bases from J, with 10 bases in between. DNA of the CDR3: TGTGCCAGCAGCCAAGTCAAGAAGGGCTCCTACAATGAGCAGTTCTTC. It codes for CASSQVKKGSYNEQFF.

This clone was picked up many times. The rearrangement uses TRBV9 and TRBJ2-7, with 8 bases lining up with TRBD1. The length of the CDR3 is 14 residues. Germline CDR1 and CDR2: SGDLS and YYNGEE. The J segment lost 2 bases and the V segment lost 0 bases, leaving 1 base of the junction unmatched. Here the CDR3 DNA reads TGTGCCAGCAGCGTAGCACAGGGGGCCTACGAGCAGTACTTC. Its translation is CASSVAQGAYEQYF.

This clone was picked up a small number of times. Other nucleotide sequences in the sample specify the same CDR3. The rearrangement joins TRBV6-1 to TRBJ1-5; D may be TRBD1 (5 bases). Germline V gene sequence: CDR1 MNHNS, CDR2 SASEGT. V lost 6 bases, J lost 2 bases, and 11 bases lay in between. This CDR3 has 14 amino acids. This CDR3 reads CASRGQGGNQPQHF. CDR3 coding DNA: TGTGCCAGCAGGGGCCAGGGAGGCAATCAGCCCCAGCATTTT.

There are many counts of this clone. The chain carries TRBV6-5 and TRBJ2-1, with D maybe TRBD2 (6 bases). Germline V lookup: CDR1 MNHEY, CDR2 SVGAGI. The CDR3 runs to 13 residues. The V end was cut by 2 bases, the J end by 10 bases, with 12 bases between. CDR3 residues: CASSYLATGEQFF. In DNA form, the CDR3 reads TGTGCCAGCAGTTACCTAGCGACCGGAGAGCAGTTCTTC.

This clone was counted at least ten times. The chain carries TRBV19 and TRBJ1-1; tentatively, D is TRBD1 (6 bases). This CDR3 contains 17 residues. V was shortened by 1 base and J by 0 bases, with 15 bases between the two germline ends. CDR1 and CDR2 from the germline V gene are LNHDA and SQIVND (reference sequence). CDR3 loop: CASSIVYGGAVNTEAFF. CDR3 coding DNA: TGTGCCAGTAGTATAGTTTATGGGGGCGCCGTGAACACTGAAGCTTTCTTT. The full variable domain, its missing parts supplied by reference TRBV19 and TRBJ1-1, is DGGITQSPKYLFRKEGQNVTLSCEQNLNHDAMYWYRQDPGQGLRLIYYSQIVNDFQKGDIAEGYSVSREKKESFPLTVTSAQKNPTAFYLCASSIVYGGAVNTEAFFGQGTRLTVV.

This clone occurred many times. The chain has TRBV6-4 and TRBJ1-5, with a possible D match to TRBD1 (5 bases). Germline CDR1 is MRHNA and CDR2 is SNTAGT. V dropped 0 bases and J dropped 7 bases, with 10 bases sitting between them. This CDR3 spans 14 amino acids. CDR3: CASSDSPGGQPQHF. For the CDR3, the DNA is TGTGCCAGCAGTGACTCCCCGGGGGGACAGCCCCAGCATTTT.

This clone has just a few counts. The chain couples TRBV28 to TRBJ2-7; a possible D gene is TRBD1 (6 bases). This CDR3 comprises 13 residues. Germline loops: CDR1 MDHEN, CDR2 SYDVKM. Trimming stripped 6 bases from V and 7 bases from J, with 16 bases between. The CDR3 nucleotides read TGTGCCAGCAGCCTGGGACATCAAATAGAGCAGTACTTC. It yields the protein CASSLGHQIEQYF.

The chain employs TRBV7-8 and TRBJ2-1; 8 bases map to TRBD2. The germline gives CDR1 SGHVS, CDR2 FQNEAQ. V lost 5 bases and J lost 5; bases outside the gene matches: 5. The CDR3 totals 14 residues. The CDR3, as DNA: TGTGCCAGCAGCCCTCGGGGACTAGACAATGAGCAGTTCTTC. Its protein is CASSPRGLDNEQFF.

This clone occurred many times. An end of the junction does not agree with germline; a read error may underlie this. This chain links TRBV12-3 or TRBV12-4 with TRBJ1-5; maybe TRBD1 (5 bases). The length of the CDR3 is 14 residues. The DNA for the CDR3 is TGTGCCGGCAGTTTGGGACTCAGCGGGCAGCCCCAGCATTTT. It yields the protein CAGSLGLSGQPQHF.

This clone was picked up one time. Just one base apart from a much larger clone, this may be a read error. This chain links TRBV9 with TRBJ2-1; no definite D call. Germline assignment: CDR1 SGDLS and CDR2 YYNGEE. The CDR3 is 15 amino acids. The DNA of the CDR3 is TGTGACAGCAGCGTAGGTTGGGTCTCCTACAATGAGCAGTTCTTC. Its translation is CDSSVGWVSYNEQFF. Full variable domain (rest looked up from reference TRBV9 and TRBJ2-1): DSGVTQTPKHLITATGQRVTLRCSPRSGDLSVYWYQQSLDQGLQFLIQYYNGEERAKGNILERFSAQQFPDLHSELNLSSLELGDSALYFCDSSVGWVSYNEQFFGPGTRLTVL.

The sample holds many counts of this clone. The J gene is TRBJ2-1, the V gene TRBV15; 7 bases agree with TRBD2. The trim removed 6 bases at V and 2 bases at J, leaving 13 bases unmatched. The CDR3 contains 17 residues. Looked up from germline, CDR1 is LNHNV and CDR2 is YYDKDF (reference sequence). CDR3 in DNA: TGTGCCACCAGTCCCGGTCGGGGGGACGGAACCTACAATGAGCAGTTCTTC. Translated: CATSPGRGDGTYNEQFF.

This clone was recorded many times. V is TRBV7-3 and J is TRBJ1-6; 9 bases map to TRBD1. The J segment lost 0 bases and the V segment lost 5 bases, leaving 2 bases of the junction unmatched. Germline assignment: CDR1 SGHTA and CDR2 FQGTGA. This CDR3 comprises 16 residues. CDR3 region: CASSLDRGSYNSPLHF. As DNA, the CDR3 is TGTGCCAGCAGCCTGGACAGGGGCTCCTATAATTCACCCCTCCACTTT.

In its sample, this clone was seen a few times. V and J are TRBV19 and TRBJ2-1; perhaps TRBD2 as D (6 bases). CDR3 length: 14 residues. V lost 5 bases and J lost 5, with 13 bases in between. CDR1 is LNHDA and CDR2 is SQIVND in the germline V gene (reference sequence). CDR3 residues: CASSFLGSHNEQFF. The CDR3 bases are TGTGCCAGTAGTTTTCTCGGGAGTCACAATGAGCAGTTCTTC.